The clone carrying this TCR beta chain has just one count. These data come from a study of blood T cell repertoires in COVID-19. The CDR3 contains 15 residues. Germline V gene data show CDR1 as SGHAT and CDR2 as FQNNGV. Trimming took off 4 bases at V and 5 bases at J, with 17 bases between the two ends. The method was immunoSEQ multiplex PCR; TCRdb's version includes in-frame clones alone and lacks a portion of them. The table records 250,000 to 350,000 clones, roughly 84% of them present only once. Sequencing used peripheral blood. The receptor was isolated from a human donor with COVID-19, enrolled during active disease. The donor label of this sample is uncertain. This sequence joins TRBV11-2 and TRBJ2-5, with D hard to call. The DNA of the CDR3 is TGTGCCAGCAGCTCGTTTCGCTCAACCGGGGAGACCCAGTACTTC. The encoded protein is CASSSFRSTGETQYF.